The 10 T cell receptor beta chains below all came from one sample that was sequenced in a study of Ad26.COV2.S vaccination and SARS-CoV-2 variants. Treatment described: some 19 received Ad26.COV2.S at low or high dose, single or two shots; five or six received placebo; per-sample allocation not given. Samples were taken on day 63 after the first vaccine or placebo injection. Assay: immunoSEQ multiplex PCR; the TCRdb copy retains only in-frame clones and omits some. The table records around 400,000 clones, 75% to 95% of them present only once. The specimen was peripheral blood, collected in a trial of Ad26.COV2.S vaccine versus placebo. The receptors were sampled from a person aged 18-65 years who received the Ad26.COV2.S COVID-19 vaccine or a placebo.

The chain employs TRBV30 and TRBJ2-5, with TRBD2 as a possible D gene (7 bases). The CDR3 consists of 15 residues. Trimming shortened V by 2 bases and J by 5 bases, and 18 bases separated the two germline ends. From germline, CDR1 is GTSNPN and CDR2 SVGIG (reference sequence). The DNA for the CDR3 is TGTGCCTGGAGTATAGGGGGGGGCGCGTCGGAGACCCAGTACTTC. It is translated as CAWSIGGGASETQYF.

In its sample, this clone was seen once. The J gene is TRBJ2-2, the V gene TRBV4-2; D gene ambiguous. Trimming removed 1 base at V and 4 bases at J, with 1 base between. Germline V lookup: CDR1 LGHNA, CDR2 YNFKEQ. The length of the CDR3 is 12 residues. CDR3 coding DNA: TGTGCCAGCAGCCAAGGCACCGGGGAGCTGTTTTTT. Amino acids: CASSQGTGELFF.

This clone was recorded only once. V usage is TRBV29-1 and J usage is TRBJ2-1; TRBD2 aligns across 10 bases. With 1 base clipped from V and 7 bases from J, the junction kept 13 bases outside the gene matches. The CDR3 contains 17 residues. CDR1 is SQVTM, CDR2 ANQGSEA, per germline. CDR3 in amino acids: CSVEVPLTSGPRNEQFF. In nucleotides, the CDR3 is TGCAGCGTTGAAGTTCCCCTGACTAGCGGGCCAAGGAATGAGCAGTTCTTC.

V gene TRBV25-1 combines with J gene TRBJ2-4; the match to TRBD1 covers 10 bases. Unmatched junction bases numbered 2, after V lost 4 bases and J lost 8 bases. The CDR3 runs to 13 residues. Germline V gene data show CDR1 as MGHDK and CDR2 as SYGVNS. The CDR3 coding sequence is TGTGCCAGCAGTGCGGGACAGGGGTACATTCAGTACTTC. Its protein product is CASSAGQGYIQYF.

This clone was counted once. The chain is built from TRBV18 and TRBJ2-5; 7 bases line up with TRBD1. The germline CDR1 and CDR2 sequences are KGHSH and LQKENI. The CDR3 has 15 amino acids. J was trimmed by 2 bases and V by 5 bases; bases with no gene match: 8. The CDR3 bases are TGTGCCAGCTCAACGACTGGACAGGTACAAGAGACCCAGTACTTC. This translates into CASSTTGQVQETQYF. The whole variable domain, remainder taken from reference TRBV18 and TRBJ2-5, is NAGVMQNPRHLVRRRGQEARLRCSPMKGHSHVYWYRQLPEEGLKFMVYLQKENIIDESGMPKERFSAEFPKEGPSILRIQQVVRGDSAAYFCASSTTGQVQETQYFGPGTRLLVL.

V usage is TRBV5-4 and J usage is TRBJ2-1; a possible D gene is TRBD2 (5 bases). The germline V gene has CDR1 SGHNT and CDR2 YYREEE (reference sequence). With 0 bases removed from V and 5 bases from J, the gap between germline ends came to 15 bases. The CDR3 spans 16 residues. The CDR3 loop is CASSLGLSSVNNEQFF. CDR3 nucleotide sequence: TGTGCCAGCAGCTTGGGGCTAAGTAGCGTCAACAATGAGCAGTTCTTC.

This clone appeared a single time. The chain recombines TRBV5-1 with TRBJ2-3; no reliable D call. V shed 3 bases and J shed 0 bases, with 11 bases lying between them. This CDR3 region has 15 residues. In germline, CDR1 is SGHRS, CDR2 YFSETQ. The CDR3 sequence: CASSSTGLSTDTQYF. In DNA form, the CDR3 reads TGCGCCAGCAGCTCAACCGGGCTCAGCACAGATACGCAGTATTTT.

The chain uses TRBV14 and TRBJ2-3; 10 bases are a match to TRBD2. CDR1 and CDR2 from the germline V gene are SGHDN and FVKESK. The CDR3 totals 16 residues. Unmatched junction bases numbered 4, after V lost 1 base and J lost 3 bases. The CDR3 protein is CASSQGSGRWTDTQYF. As DNA, the CDR3 is TGTGCCAGCAGCCAAGGTAGCGGGAGGTGGACAGATACGCAGTATTTT.

This clone was counted once. The V call is TRBV7-2, the J call TRBJ2-2; 8 bases line up with TRBD1. Germline V gene lookup returns CDR1 SGHTA and CDR2 FQGNSA. V lost 2 bases to trimming and J lost 0 bases; unmatched junction nucleotides: 8. This CDR3 has 18 residues. CDR3 protein: CASSLRDRPPANTGELFF. In DNA form, the CDR3 reads TGTGCCAGCAGCTTACGGGACAGGCCTCCTGCGAACACCGGGGAGCTGTTTTTT.

This rearrangement joins TRBV24-1 to TRBJ2-7, with 14 positions matching TRBD2. With 5 bases clipped from V and 6 bases from J, the junction kept 2 bases outside the gene matches. The CDR3 consists of 14 residues. The germline V gene has CDR1 KGHDR and CDR2 SFDVKD. CDR3 in DNA: TGTGCCACCAGTGGAGGACTAGCGGGAGGCGAGCAGTACTTC. Translating gives CATSGGLAGGEQYF.